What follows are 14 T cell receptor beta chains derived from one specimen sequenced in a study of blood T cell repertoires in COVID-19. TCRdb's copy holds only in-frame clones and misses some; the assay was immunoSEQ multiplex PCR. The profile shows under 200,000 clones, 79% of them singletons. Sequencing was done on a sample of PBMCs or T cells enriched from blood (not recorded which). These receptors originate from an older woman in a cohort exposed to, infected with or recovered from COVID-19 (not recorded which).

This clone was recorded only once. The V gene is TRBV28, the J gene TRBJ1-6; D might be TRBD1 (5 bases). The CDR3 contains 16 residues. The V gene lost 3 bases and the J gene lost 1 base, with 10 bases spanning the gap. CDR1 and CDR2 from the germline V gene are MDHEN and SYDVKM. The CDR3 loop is CASSFAGGSYNSPLHF. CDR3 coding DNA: TGTGCCAGCAGTTTTGCGGGGGGATCCTATAATTCACCCCTCCACTTT. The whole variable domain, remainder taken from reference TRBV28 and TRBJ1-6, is DVKVTQSSRYLVKRTGEKVFLECVQDMDHENMFWYRQDPGLGLRLIYFSYDVKMKEKGDIPEGYSVSREKKERFSLILESASTNQTSMYLCASSFAGGSYNSPLHFGNGTRLTVT.

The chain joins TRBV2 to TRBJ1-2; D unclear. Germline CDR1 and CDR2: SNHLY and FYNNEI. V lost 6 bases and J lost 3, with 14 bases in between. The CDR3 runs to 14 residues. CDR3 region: CASSLTGPDYGYTF. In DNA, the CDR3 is TGTGCCAGCAGCTTGACTGGCCCCGACTATGGCTACACCTTC.

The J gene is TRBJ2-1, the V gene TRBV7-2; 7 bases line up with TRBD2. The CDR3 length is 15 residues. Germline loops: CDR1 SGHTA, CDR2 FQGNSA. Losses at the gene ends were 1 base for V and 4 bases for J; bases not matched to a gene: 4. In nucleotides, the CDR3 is TGTGCCAGCAGCTTAGAACTAGCGTGGTACAATGAGCAGTTCTTC. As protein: CASSLELAWYNEQFF. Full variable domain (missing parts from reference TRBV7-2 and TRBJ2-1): GAGVSQSPSNKVTEKGKDVELRCDPISGHTALYWYRQSLGQGLEFLIYFQGNSAPDKSGLPSDRFSAERTGGSVSTLTIQRTQQEDSAVYLCASSLELAWYNEQFFGPGTRLTVL.

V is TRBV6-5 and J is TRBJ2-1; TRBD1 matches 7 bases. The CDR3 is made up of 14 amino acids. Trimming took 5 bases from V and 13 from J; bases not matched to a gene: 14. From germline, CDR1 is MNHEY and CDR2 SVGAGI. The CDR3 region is CASSPTPGQTTQFF. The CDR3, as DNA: TGTGCCAGCAGTCCCACGCCGGGACAGACAACACAGTTCTTC.

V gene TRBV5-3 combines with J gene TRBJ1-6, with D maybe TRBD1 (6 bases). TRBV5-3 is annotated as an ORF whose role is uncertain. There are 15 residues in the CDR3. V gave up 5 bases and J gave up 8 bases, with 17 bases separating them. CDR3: CARSLQGSGDSPLHF. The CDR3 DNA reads TGTGCCAGAAGTTTACAGGGTAGTGGGGATTCACCCCTCCACTTT.

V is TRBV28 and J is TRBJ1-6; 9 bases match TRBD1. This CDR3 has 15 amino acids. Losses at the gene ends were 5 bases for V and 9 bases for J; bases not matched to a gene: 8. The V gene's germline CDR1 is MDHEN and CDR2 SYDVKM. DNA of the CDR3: TGTGCCAGCAGTCCCAACAGGGGGCTTTTTTCACCCCTCCACTTT. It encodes CASSPNRGLFSPLHF.

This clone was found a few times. The CDR3 DNA is TGTGCCAGCAGCTTATTAGCGGGAGGGCCCAATGAGCAGTTCTTC. Translation: CASSLLAGGPNEQFF. The chain couples TRBV7-3 to TRBJ2-1, with 11 bases fitting TRBD2. From germline, CDR1 is SGHTA and CDR2 FQGTGA. The V gene end was trimmed by 2 bases and the J gene end by 6 bases; junction bases not matched to a gene: 3. The CDR3 covers 15 residues. Together with reference TRBV7-3 and TRBJ2-1, the CDR3 gives the full variable domain: GAGVSQTPSNKVTEKGKYVELRCDPISGHTALYWYRQSLGQGPEFLIYFQGTGAADDSGLPNDRFFAVRPEGSVSTLKIQRTERGDSAVYLCASSLLAGGPNEQFFGPGTRLTVL.

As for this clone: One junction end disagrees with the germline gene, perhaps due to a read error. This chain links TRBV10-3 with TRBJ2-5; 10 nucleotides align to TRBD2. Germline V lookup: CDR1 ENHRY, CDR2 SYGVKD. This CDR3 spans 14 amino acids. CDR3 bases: TGTGCCATCAGAGAGTCTAGCGGGAGCGAGACCCAGTACTTC. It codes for CAIRESSGSETQYF.

The CDR3 sequence: CASSQKGGQWETQYF. The CDR3 DNA reads as TGTGCCAGCAGCCAAAAAGGAGGACAGTGGGAGACCCAGTACTTC. This sequence joins TRBV4-2 and TRBJ2-5, with D perhaps matching TRBD1 (6 bases). Trimming left V 2 bases short and J 5 bases short, with 15 bases between. Germline CDR1 reads LGHNA; CDR2 reads YNFKEQ. This CDR3 is 15 amino acids long.

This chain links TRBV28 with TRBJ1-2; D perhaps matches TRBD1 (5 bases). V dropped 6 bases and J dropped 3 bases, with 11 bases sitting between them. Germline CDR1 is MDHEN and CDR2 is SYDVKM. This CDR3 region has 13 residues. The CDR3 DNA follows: TGTGCCAGCAGCCTCGACAGCTACTATGGCTACACCTTC. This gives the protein CASSLDSYYGYTF.

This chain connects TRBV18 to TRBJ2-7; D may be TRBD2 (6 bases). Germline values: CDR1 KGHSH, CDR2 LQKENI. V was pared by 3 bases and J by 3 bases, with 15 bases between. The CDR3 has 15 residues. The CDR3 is CASSPAGTASYEQYF. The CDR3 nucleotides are TGTGCCAGCTCACCGGCCGGGACTGCAAGCTACGAGCAGTACTTC.

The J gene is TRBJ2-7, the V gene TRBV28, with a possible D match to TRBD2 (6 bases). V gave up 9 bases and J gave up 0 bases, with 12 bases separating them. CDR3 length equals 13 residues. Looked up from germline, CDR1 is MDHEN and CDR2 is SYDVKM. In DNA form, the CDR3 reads TGTGCCAGTCTCCGGGGGTACTCCTACGAGCAGTACTTC. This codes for CASLRGYSYEQYF.

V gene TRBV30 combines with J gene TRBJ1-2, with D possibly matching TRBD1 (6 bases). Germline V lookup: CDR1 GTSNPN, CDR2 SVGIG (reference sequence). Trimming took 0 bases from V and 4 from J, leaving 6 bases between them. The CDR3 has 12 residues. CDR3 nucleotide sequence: TGTGCCTGGAGTGTACAGGGCTATGGCTACACCTTC. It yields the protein CAWSVQGYGYTF.

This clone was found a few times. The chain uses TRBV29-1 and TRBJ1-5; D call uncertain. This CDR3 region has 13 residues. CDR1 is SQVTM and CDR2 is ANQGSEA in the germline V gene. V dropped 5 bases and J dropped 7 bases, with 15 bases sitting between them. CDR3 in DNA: TGCAGCGTTCAGCGGCAGAAAGGGCAGCCCCAGCATTTT. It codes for CSVQRQKGQPQHF.